This T cell receptor beta chain was identified in a study of siplizumab effects on memory and regulatory T cells. CDR1 and CDR2 (germline): MNHEY, SMNVEV (reference sequence). J was trimmed by 3 bases and V by 6 bases; bases with no gene match: 10. The CDR3 sequence is 16 residues long. Produced via immunoSEQ multiplex PCR; TCRdb's table is partial and in-frame only. The data hold some 100,000 clones, with under 95% observed a single time. This clonotype originated in a human donor in good health. The sample was Tregs sorted from blood. The chain is built from TRBV27 and TRBJ2-3, with 9 bases identical to TRBD1. In nucleotides, the CDR3 is TGTGCCAGCAGCCGTTTAGGGGACAGGGTAACAGATACGCAGTATTTT. As protein: CASSRLGDRVTDTQYF.